What follows are 7 T cell receptor beta chains derived from one specimen sequenced in a study of T cells in Graves' hyperthyroidism and ophthalmopathy. Amplification yielded TCR beta CDR3 regions, with RNA transcripts as the source. An initial round of RT-PCR targeting the TCR CDR3 relied on the HTBI primer set. TCRdb re-analysed the multiplex PCR reads in MiXCR, keeping a single row per CDR3 protein. Of about 420,000 distinct CDR3 sequences listed, approximately 14% are singletons. Sequencing was performed on blood. The origin of the receptors is a woman younger than 35 with Graves' hyperthyroidism.

The genes are TRBV25-1 and TRBJ1-1; tentative D call: TRBD1 (5 bases). There are 14 residues in the CDR3. Trimming shortened V by 6 bases and J by 2 bases, and 13 bases separated the two germline ends. The V gene's germline CDR1 is MGHDK and CDR2 SYGVNS. The CDR3 nucleotides are TGTGCCAGCAGGACCCAGGGTGCAAACACTGAAGCTTTCTTT. Protein sequence: CASRTQGANTEAFF. Full variable domain (rest looked up from reference TRBV25-1 and TRBJ1-1): EADIYQTPRYLVIGTGKKITLECSQTMGHDKMYWYQQDPGMELHLIHYSYGVNSTEKGDLSSESTVSRIRTEHFPLTLESARPSHTSQYLCASRTQGANTEAFFGQGTRLTVV.

The chain has TRBV19 and TRBJ2-4, with D perhaps TRBD1 (7 bases). This CDR3 has 15 residues. Germline V gene data show CDR1 as LNHDA and CDR2 as SQIVND (reference sequence). V gave up 1 base and J gave up 4 bases, with 11 bases separating them. CDR3: CASSIAAGGKNIQYF. The CDR3 DNA sequence: TGTGCCAGTAGTATAGCGGCAGGGGGGAAAAACATTCAGTACTTC. The variable domain in full, completed from reference TRBV19 and TRBJ2-4, reads DGGITQSPKYLFRKEGQNVTLSCEQNLNHDAMYWYRQDPGQGLRLIYYSQIVNDFQKGDIAEGYSVSREKKESFPLTVTSAQKNPTAFYLCASSIAAGGKNIQYFGAGTRLSVL.

This clonotype was counted a single time. V and J are TRBV20-1 and TRBJ2-7, with unresolved D. CDR1 is DFQATT, CDR2 SNEGSKA, per germline (reference sequence). The CDR3 has 9 amino acids. Trimming removed 6 bases at V and 3 bases at J, with 3 bases between. This CDR3 reads CSANYEQYF. For the CDR3, the DNA is TGCAGTGCCAACTACGAGCAGTACTTC.

There are many counts of this clonotype. The chain couples TRBV6-1 to TRBJ1-1, with D unresolved. The germline V gene encodes CDR1 MNHNS and CDR2 SASEGT. The CDR3 runs 16 residues. V lost 7 bases to trimming and J lost 1 base, with 19 bases between them. CDR3 nucleotide sequence: TGTGCCAGCAACCCGCTCGCGGGCAGAGAGAACACTGAAGCTTTCTTT. Its translation: CASNPLAGRENTEAFF.

Note on this clonotype: A clone one base away is much larger, so this may be a read error. The V and J genes are TRBV19 and TRBJ2-3; D is ambiguous. This CDR3 is built from 16 residues. V was pared by 5 bases and J by 6 bases, with 21 bases between. CDR1 is LNHDA and CDR2 is SQIVND in the germline V gene (reference sequence). The CDR3 spells CASSDDWSNRCDTQYF. The CDR3 region has the DNA TGTGCCAGTAGTGACGACTGGTCGAATAGATGTGATACGCAGTATTTT.

This clonotype occurred many times. The chain uses TRBV11-2 and TRBJ1-3; 9 nucleotides align to TRBD1. The junction had 3 bases not matched to a gene; V was cut back by 5 bases and J by 4 bases. The CDR3 consists of 14 residues. Germline lookup yields CDR1 SGHAT and CDR2 FQNNGV. CDR3 in DNA: TGTGCCAGCAGCCGTGGGACAGGGGGAAACACCATATATTTT. Its protein is CASSRGTGGNTIYF.

At least ten counts were recorded for this clonotype. The rearrangement joins TRBV15 to TRBJ1-2; no clear D. The V end lost 0 bases, the J end lost 3 bases, and 11 bases lay between the germline ends. The CDR3 extends over 15 amino acids. Looked up from germline, CDR1 is LNHNV and CDR2 is YYDKDF (reference sequence). CDR3: CATSRDLGAYYGYTF. In DNA, the CDR3 is TGTGCCACCAGCAGAGATCTTGGAGCGTACTATGGCTACACCTTC.